This TCR beta chain is drawn from a study of early T cells in non-severe SARS-CoV-2 infection. In the study overall: From unsorted whole blood, bulk RNA was sequenced, and the chains remained unpaired.

TCRdb used MiXCR to reprocess the 5' RACE reads, holding one entry per CDR3 protein. The sample has tens of thousands of distinct CDR3 sequences, 20% to 25% seen once. CDR3 length: 12 amino acids. The V end was cut by 1 base, the J end by 4 bases, with 4 bases between. This TCR was recovered from an adult who was a healthcare worker with PCR-confirmed SARS-CoV-2 infection or an uninfected control (not recorded which). The chain combines TRBV12-3 or TRBV12-4 with TRBJ1-1; D uncertain. The sample was whole blood, taken at baseline. The CDR3 nucleotides are TGTGCCAGCAGTTTAGGAAGCACTGAAGCTTTCTTT. Translation gives CASSLGSTEAFF.